One and the same sample provided the 19 T cell receptor beta chains below, sequenced in a study of blood T cell repertoires in COVID-19. Sequencing was performed with immunoSEQ multiplex PCR; in TCRdb, only in-frame clones are kept and a portion is missing. The sample gives 130,000 or so clones, roughly 80% of which show up once; under 20% is in the top ten. The material sequenced was PBMCs or T cells enriched from blood (not recorded which). The receptor source for this set is a man aged 25 to 40 who had recovered from COVID-19.

This chain connects TRBV28 to TRBJ2-7; 10 bases map to TRBD1. The CDR3 totals 14 residues. Trimming at V came to 4 bases and at J to 7 bases, leaving 7 bases not matched to a gene. Germline V gives CDR1 MDHEN, CDR2 SYDVKM. In DNA form, the CDR3 reads TGTGCCAGCAGTTCCGGACAGGGGGTCCAGGAGCAGTACTTC. Protein sequence: CASSSGQGVQEQYF.

The chain carries TRBV5-6 and TRBJ1-6; 7 nucleotides match TRBD1. Germline V CDR1 and CDR2: SGHDT, YYEEEE. The CDR3 loop spans 14 amino acids. J was trimmed by 6 bases and V by 7 bases; bases with no gene match: 7. The CDR3 loop reads CASRHGTANSPLHF. CDR3 DNA sequence: TGTGCCAGCCGCCACGGGACAGCTAATTCACCCCTCCACTTT. Full variable domain (rest looked up from reference TRBV5-6 and TRBJ1-6): DAGVTQSPTHLIKTRGQQVTLRCSPKSGHDTVSWYQQALGQGPQFIFQYYEEEERQRGNFPDRFSGHQFPNYSSELNVNALLLGDSALYLCASRHGTANSPLHFGNGTRLTVT.

J is TRBJ2-3 and V is TRBV4-1, with D possibly being TRBD1 (6 bases). The ends were cut back, 0 bases at V and 4 bases at J, with 17 bases in the middle. The CDR3 contains 17 residues. Germline CDR1 and CDR2: MGHRA and YSYEKL. The CDR3 coding sequence is TGCGCCAGCAGCCAAGATACGATGGGGGCCCGGGCAGATACGCAGTATTTT. Translated, it gives CASSQDTMGARADTQYF.

The chain has TRBV7-9 and TRBJ1-1, with TRBD1 matching over 7 bases. Trimming at V came to 5 bases and at J to 1 base, leaving 7 bases not matched to a gene. The CDR3 totals 15 residues. Germline CDR1 and CDR2: SEHNR and FQNEAQ (reference sequence). The CDR3 region has the DNA TGTGCCAGCAGCCCGCCCGGGACAGCGAACACTGAAGCTTTCTTT. It is translated as CASSPPGTANTEAFF.

The rearrangement uses TRBV7-9 and TRBJ2-7; 9 bases match TRBD1. CDR3 length equals 17 residues. Germline V CDR1 and CDR2: SEHNR, FQNEAQ (reference sequence). J gave up 6 bases and V 7 bases, and 19 bases lay outside the gene matches. The CDR3 DNA reads TGTGCCAGCACCGGGACAGGGAGCTCTCGGGCTGGGACCGAGCAGTACTTC. It specifies CASTGTGSSRAGTEQYF.

This clone has only a few counts. The chain combines TRBV19 with TRBJ1-6; the D gene is possibly TRBD1 (5 bases). The CDR3 contains 15 residues. Per germline, CDR1 LNHDA and CDR2 SQIVND (reference sequence). The V end was cut by 4 bases, the J end by 7 bases, with 14 bases between. The CDR3 DNA is TGTGCCAGTAGTACGCGGGACCGGTACAATTCACCCCTCCACTTT. Translating it yields CASSTRDRYNSPLHF.

The chain is built from TRBV7-9 and TRBJ2-7; D might be TRBD2 (5 bases). The CDR3 sequence is 16 residues long. V shed 5 bases and J shed 5 bases, with 22 bases lying between them. Germline V gene lookup returns CDR1 SEHNR and CDR2 FQNEAQ (reference sequence). The CDR3 protein is CASSPTRSDMPDEQYF. The DNA of the CDR3 is TGTGCCAGCAGCCCAACTAGGTCAGATATGCCGGACGAGCAGTACTTC.

This chain connects TRBV10-3 to TRBJ2-6, with 7 bases matching TRBD1. The length of the CDR3 is 15 residues. From germline, CDR1 is ENHRY and CDR2 SYGVKD. V shed 4 bases, J shed 0 bases, and the junction held 0 bases outside the gene matches. CDR3 nucleotides: TGTGCCATCAGTGGGACAGGCTCTGGGGCCAACGTCCTGACTTTC. This encodes CAISGTGSGANVLTF.

The chain couples TRBV7-9 to TRBJ2-6; D is undetermined. This CDR3 region has 15 residues. Trimming took off 5 bases at V and 0 bases at J, with 8 bases between the two ends. Germline lookup yields CDR1 SEHNR and CDR2 FQNEAQ (reference sequence). The CDR3 here is CASSQPSSGANVLTF. CDR3 in DNA: TGTGCCAGCAGCCAACCTAGCTCTGGGGCCAACGTCCTGACTTTC.

The chain recombines TRBV6-2 or TRBV6-3 with TRBJ2-6; 10 bases agree with TRBD1. CDR3 length: 17 amino acids. The V segment lost 4 bases and the J segment 2 bases; nucleotides outside the gene matches: 5. The germline V gene has CDR1 MNHEY and CDR2 SVGEGT. The CDR3: CASSLGQGPTGANVLTF. CDR3 sequence (DNA): TGTGCCAGCAGTTTGGGACAGGGGCCCACTGGGGCCAACGTCCTGACTTTC.

This chain joins TRBV4-1 and TRBJ2-7, with TRBD2 matching 10 bases. The V segment lost 4 bases and the J segment 3 bases; nucleotides outside the gene matches: 9. This CDR3 comprises 16 residues. CDR1 MGHRA and CDR2 YSYEKL come from the germline V gene. The chain's CDR3 is CASSPGGGTSVYEQYF. As DNA, the CDR3 is TGCGCCAGCAGCCCCGGGGGGGGGACTAGCGTCTACGAGCAGTACTTC.

This chain links TRBV12-5 with TRBJ1-1; D might be TRBD1 (5 bases). The length of the CDR3 is 14 residues. The germline V gene encodes CDR1 LGHNT and CDR2 FRNRAP. V was cut by 5 bases and J by 1 base, with 11 bases left in between. CDR3 amino acids: CASGPQGGNTEAFF. The CDR3 DNA reads TGTGCTAGTGGTCCCCAGGGTGGGAACACTGAAGCTTTCTTT.

This chain connects TRBV27 to TRBJ1-1; perhaps TRBD1 as D (5 bases). The germline V gene has CDR1 MNHEY and CDR2 SMNVEV (reference sequence). This CDR3 is 14 amino acids long. Trimming cost V 1 base and J 4 bases, with 10 bases left between them. CDR3 DNA: TGTGCCAGCAGTTTATTCGCCAGGGCCACTGAAGCTTTCTTT. It yields the protein CASSLFARATEAFF.

This chain links TRBV5-1 with TRBJ2-3; 8 positions match TRBD2. The CDR3 is 15 residues long. V shed 0 bases and J 2 bases; nucleotides not matched to a gene: 2. Germline V CDR1 and CDR2: SGHRS, YFSETQ. The CDR3 DNA reads as TGCGCCAGCAGCTTGGTTAGCGGGGACACAGATACGCAGTATTTT. This codes for CASSLVSGDTDTQYF.

The sample holds one count of this clone. The rearrangement joins TRBV5-1 to TRBJ1-3; the D is unclear. V lost 4 bases and J lost 4, with 15 bases in between. The CDR3 runs 15 residues. Germline-derived CDR1 and CDR2 are SGHRS and YFSETQ. In nucleotides, the CDR3 is TGCGCCAGCAGCGGAGCGGGCCCTAAAGGAAACACCATATATTTT. Translating it yields CASSGAGPKGNTIYF.

This chain links TRBV27 with TRBJ2-1, with a tentative D call TRBD1 (6 bases). V lost 3 bases and J 1 base, leaving 13 bases between the germline ends. This CDR3 has 16 residues. From germline, CDR1 is MNHEY and CDR2 SMNVEV (reference sequence). CDR3 region: CASSFGTPSSYNEQFF. CDR3 sequence (DNA): TGTGCCAGCAGTTTCGGGACACCGAGTTCCTACAATGAGCAGTTCTTC.

Here the CDR3 DNA reads TGTGCCAGCAGCGAAGGGACAGGGTTATCGGACACTGAAGCTTTCTTT. Its translation is CASSEGTGLSDTEAFF. The chain combines TRBV9 with TRBJ1-1; 9 nucleotides line up with TRBD1. V dropped 3 bases and J dropped 3; count of bases not matched to a gene: 9. The CDR3 contains 16 residues. Per the germline V gene, CDR1 is SGDLS and CDR2 is YYNGEE.

Here the CDR3 DNA reads TGTGCCAGCAGCTTTAGCGGTAACACCGGGGAGCTGTTTTTT. As protein: CASSFSGNTGELFF. This sequence joins TRBV7-3 and TRBJ2-2, with D possibly being TRBD2 (6 bases). From germline, CDR1 is SGHTA and CDR2 FQGTGA. V lost 3 bases and J lost 2, with 7 bases in between. CDR3 length: 14 residues.

In this sample, this clone turned up once. The J gene is TRBJ2-7, the V gene TRBV11-2, with D possibly matching TRBD1 (6 bases). CDR3 length equals 16 residues. Trimming left V 2 bases short and J 3 bases short, with 17 bases between. Looked up from germline, CDR1 is SGHAT and CDR2 is FQNNGV. The CDR3 region has the DNA TGTGCCAGCAGCTTACAACCGGGACACAATTTCTACGAGCAGTACTTC. It specifies CASSLQPGHNFYEQYF.